The 8 T cell receptor beta chains listed next were all sequenced from one sample in a study of pediatric ulcerative colitis. Rectal tissue came from one to two pinch biopsies taken at colonoscopy. TCRdb's copy holds only in-frame clones and misses some; the assay was immunoSEQ multiplex PCR. The sample shows roughly 25,000 clones, over 55% of them seen only once. Input material: gut tissue. Source of these receptors: a boy aged 5-17 years with severe ulcerative colitis.

The V and J genes are TRBV5-4 and TRBJ1-5; TRBD1 matches at 7 bases. V lost 5 bases and J lost 5; bases outside the gene matches: 10. Germline lookup yields CDR1 SGHNT and CDR2 YYREEE (reference sequence). The CDR3 is 15 amino acids. CDR3 region: CASSKDQGGDQPQHF. CDR3 coding DNA: TGTGCCAGCAGTAAGGACCAGGGGGGGGATCAGCCCCAGCATTTT.

This clone was recorded a few times. V is TRBV27 and J is TRBJ2-7; possible D gene TRBD2, 6 bases. Germline loops: CDR1 MNHEY, CDR2 SMNVEV (reference sequence). The CDR3 has 16 residues. V shed 2 bases and J shed 1 base, with 15 bases lying between them. CDR3 residues: CASSLTLGGSSYEQYF. Written as DNA, the CDR3 is TGTGCCAGCAGTTTAACTCTCGGAGGGTCGTCCTACGAGCAGTACTTC.

This sequence joins TRBV4-2 and TRBJ2-7; TRBD2 matches at 11 bases. The CDR3 is 16 residues long. Germline CDR1 LGHNA, CDR2 YNFKEQ. With 1 base clipped from V and 7 bases from J, the junction kept 9 bases outside the gene matches. The CDR3 is CASSQGLAGGPGEQYF. The CDR3 nucleotides are TGTGCCAGCAGCCAAGGCTTAGCGGGAGGGCCGGGGGAGCAGTACTTC.

V gene TRBV5-6 combines with J gene TRBJ2-5; no clear D gene. The CDR3 sequence is 15 residues long. The germline V gene encodes CDR1 SGHDT and CDR2 YYEEEE. V lost 4 bases to trimming and J lost 0 bases, with 13 bases between them. CDR3 DNA sequence: TGTGCCAGCAGCGTCCAAATTGTGTACCAAGAGACCCAGTACTTC. This gives the protein CASSVQIVYQETQYF.

V gene TRBV6-5 combines with J gene TRBJ1-5; D is ambiguous. The germline V gene encodes CDR1 MNHEY and CDR2 SVGAGI. The CDR3 contains 12 residues. The V and J ends lost 6 bases and 4 bases respectively, with 7 bases between them. CDR3 amino acids: CASRRTNQPQHF. The DNA for the CDR3 is TGTGCCAGCAGACGGACTAATCAGCCCCAGCATTTT.

In its sample, this clone was seen once. The chain recombines TRBV4-2 with TRBJ1-2, with D possibly being TRBD1 (6 bases). CDR3 length: 16 residues. V lost 5 bases and J lost 4, with 20 bases in between. The germline V gene has CDR1 LGHNA and CDR2 YNFKEQ. DNA for the CDR3: TGTGCCAGCAGCTTGGGCAGGGACAAACTAAGCTATGGCTACACCTTC. It specifies CASSLGRDKLSYGYTF.

This clone has more than one count but fewer than ten. The chain carries TRBV11-2 and TRBJ2-4; a weak D match, TRBD2 (5 bases). Germline V gene sequence: CDR1 SGHAT, CDR2 FQNNGV. The CDR3 has 14 amino acids. V lost 0 bases, J lost 9 bases, and 12 bases lay in between. CDR3 in DNA: TGTGCCAGCAGCTTAGATGAGGGCCGGGGCATTCAGTACTTC. It yields the protein CASSLDEGRGIQYF.

This clone occurred a few times. The chain recombines TRBV10-3 with TRBJ2-5, with 9 positions matching TRBD1. This CDR3 comprises 14 residues. Germline trimming cut 6 bases from V and 2 bases from J; bases unmatched to any gene: 4. The germline V gene encodes CDR1 ENHRY and CDR2 SYGVKD. This CDR3 reads CAISPGTGQETQYF. The CDR3 region has the DNA TGTGCCATCAGCCCCGGGACAGGGCAAGAGACCCAGTACTTC.